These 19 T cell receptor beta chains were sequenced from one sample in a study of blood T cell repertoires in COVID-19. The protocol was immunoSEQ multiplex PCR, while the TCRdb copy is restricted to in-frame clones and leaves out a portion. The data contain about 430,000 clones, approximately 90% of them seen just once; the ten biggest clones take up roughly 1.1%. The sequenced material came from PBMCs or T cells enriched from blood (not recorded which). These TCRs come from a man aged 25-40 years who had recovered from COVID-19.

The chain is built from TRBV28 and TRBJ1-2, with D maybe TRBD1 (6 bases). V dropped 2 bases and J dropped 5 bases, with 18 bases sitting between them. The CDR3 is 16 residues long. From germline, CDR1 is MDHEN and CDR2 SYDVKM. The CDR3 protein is CASSLRGAGAGYGYTF. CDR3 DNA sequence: TGTGCCAGCAGTTTACGGGGGGCAGGGGCGGGATATGGCTACACCTTC.

CDR3 loop: CASSYGTTGNYGYTF. For the CDR3, the DNA is TGTGCCAGCAGTTACGGAACGACAGGGAACTATGGCTACACCTTC. The chain has TRBV6-5 and TRBJ1-2, with 7 positions matching TRBD1. The junction had 5 bases not matched to a gene; V was cut back by 2 bases and J by 2 bases. This CDR3 region has 15 residues. Germline V gives CDR1 MNHEY, CDR2 SVGAGI.

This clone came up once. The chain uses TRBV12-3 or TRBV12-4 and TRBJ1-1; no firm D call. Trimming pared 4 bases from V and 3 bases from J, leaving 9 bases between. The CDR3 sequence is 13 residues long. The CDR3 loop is CASSSGIYTEAFF. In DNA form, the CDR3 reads TGTGCCAGCAGTTCCGGGATTTACACTGAAGCTTTCTTT.

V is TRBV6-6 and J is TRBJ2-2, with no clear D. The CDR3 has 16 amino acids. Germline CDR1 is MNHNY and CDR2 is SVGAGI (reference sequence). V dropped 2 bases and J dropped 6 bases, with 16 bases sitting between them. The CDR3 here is CASSYNPLTSAGELFF. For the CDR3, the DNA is TGTGCCAGCAGTTACAATCCGCTAACAAGCGCCGGGGAGCTGTTTTTT.

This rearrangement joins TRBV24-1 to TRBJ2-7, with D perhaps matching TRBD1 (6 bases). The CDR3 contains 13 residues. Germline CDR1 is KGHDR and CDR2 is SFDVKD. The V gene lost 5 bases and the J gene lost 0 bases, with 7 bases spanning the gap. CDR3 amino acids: CATSAGDSYEQYF. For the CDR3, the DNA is TGTGCCACCAGTGCAGGGGACTCCTACGAGCAGTACTTC.

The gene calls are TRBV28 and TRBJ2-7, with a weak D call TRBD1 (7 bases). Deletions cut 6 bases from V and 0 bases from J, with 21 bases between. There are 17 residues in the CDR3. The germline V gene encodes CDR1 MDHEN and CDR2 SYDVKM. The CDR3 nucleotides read TGTGCCAGCAGCAACATCTACAGGGGAGGAAGCTCCTACGAGCAGTACTTC. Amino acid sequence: CASSNIYRGGSSYEQYF.

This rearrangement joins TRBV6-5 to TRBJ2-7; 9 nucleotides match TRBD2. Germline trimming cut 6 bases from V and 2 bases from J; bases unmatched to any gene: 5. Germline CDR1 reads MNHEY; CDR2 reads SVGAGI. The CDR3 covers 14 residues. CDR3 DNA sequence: TGTGCCAGCAGGTCGGGACTAGCCCCCTACGAGCAGTACTTC. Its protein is CASRSGLAPYEQYF.

In DNA, the CDR3 is TGTGCCAGTAGTATTTCGACGACGGGTGAAAAACTGTTTTTT. It codes for CASSISTTGEKLFF. The rearrangement joins TRBV19 to TRBJ1-4; D gene uncertain. The CDR3 totals 14 residues. The V and J ends lost 3 bases and 7 bases respectively, with 12 bases between them. CDR1 and CDR2 from the germline V gene are LNHDA and SQIVND (reference sequence). Full variable domain (outside the CDR3, taken from reference TRBV19 and TRBJ1-4): DGGITQSPKYLFRKEGQNVTLSCEQNLNHDAMYWYRQDPGQGLRLIYYSQIVNDFQKGDIAEGYSVSREKKESFPLTVTSAQKNPTAFYLCASSISTTGEKLFFGSGTQLSVL.

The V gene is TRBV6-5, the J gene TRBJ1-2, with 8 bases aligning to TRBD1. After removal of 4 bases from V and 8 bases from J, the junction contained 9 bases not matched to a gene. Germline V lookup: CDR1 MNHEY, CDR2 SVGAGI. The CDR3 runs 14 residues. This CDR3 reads CASSSEGTGGGYTF. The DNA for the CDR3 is TGTGCCAGCAGTTCAGAAGGGACAGGCGGCGGCTACACCTTC.

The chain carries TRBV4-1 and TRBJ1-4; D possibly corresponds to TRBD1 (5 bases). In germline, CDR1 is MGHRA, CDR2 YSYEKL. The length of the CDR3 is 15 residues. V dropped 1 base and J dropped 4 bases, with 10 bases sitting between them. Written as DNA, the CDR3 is TGCGCCAGCAGCCAAGCTGCAGGGAATAATGAAAAACTGTTTTTT. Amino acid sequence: CASSQAAGNNEKLFF.

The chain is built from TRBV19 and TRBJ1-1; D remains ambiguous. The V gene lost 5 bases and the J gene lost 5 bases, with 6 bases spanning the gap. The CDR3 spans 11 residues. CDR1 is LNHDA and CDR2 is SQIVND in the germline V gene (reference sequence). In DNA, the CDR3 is TGTGCCAGTAGTGGCCATACTGAAGCTTTCTTT. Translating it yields CASSGHTEAFF.

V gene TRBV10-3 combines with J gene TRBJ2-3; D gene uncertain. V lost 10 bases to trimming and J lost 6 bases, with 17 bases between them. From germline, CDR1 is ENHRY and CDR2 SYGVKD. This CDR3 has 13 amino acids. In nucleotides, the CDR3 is TGTGCCACCCTAGAGGTTGGGTCCGATACGCAGTATTTT. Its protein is CATLEVGSDTQYF.

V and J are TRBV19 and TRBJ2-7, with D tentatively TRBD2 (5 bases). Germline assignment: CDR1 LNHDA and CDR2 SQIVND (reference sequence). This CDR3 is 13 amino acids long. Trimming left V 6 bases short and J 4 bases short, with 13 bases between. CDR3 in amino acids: CASRLGEGYEQYF. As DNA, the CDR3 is TGTGCCAGTAGGCTAGGAGAGGGATACGAGCAGTACTTC.

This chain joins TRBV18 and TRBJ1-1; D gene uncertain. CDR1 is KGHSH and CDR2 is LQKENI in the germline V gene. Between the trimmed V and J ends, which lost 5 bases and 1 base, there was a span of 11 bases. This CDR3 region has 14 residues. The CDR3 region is CASSERAGNTEAFF. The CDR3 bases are TGTGCCAGCTCAGAACGAGCTGGGAACACTGAAGCTTTCTTT.

The CDR3, as DNA: TGTGCCTGGCGGATCTGGGAGGGGGAGCTGTTTTTT. Encoded protein: CAWRIWEGELFF. The V gene is TRBV30, the J gene TRBJ2-2; D is perhaps TRBD2 (5 bases). The CDR3 totals 12 residues. V was clipped by 5 bases and J by 8 bases, with 12 bases between them. Per the germline V gene, CDR1 is GTSNPN and CDR2 is SVGIG (reference sequence). The full variable domain, with the rest looked up from reference TRBV30 and TRBJ2-2, is SQTIHQWPATLVQPVGSPLSLECTVEGTSNPNLYWYRQAAGRGLQLLFYSVGIGQISSEVPQNLSASRPQDRQFILSSKKLLLSDSGFYLCAWRIWEGELFFGEGSRLTVL.

In DNA, the CDR3 is TGTAGTAGCGGCTCCACAGATACGCAGTATTTT. It encodes CSSGSTDTQYF. This sequence joins TRBV7-6 and TRBJ2-3; weak D call: TRBD2 (6 bases). Looked up from germline, CDR1 is SGHVS and CDR2 is FNYEAQ. This CDR3 spans 11 amino acids.

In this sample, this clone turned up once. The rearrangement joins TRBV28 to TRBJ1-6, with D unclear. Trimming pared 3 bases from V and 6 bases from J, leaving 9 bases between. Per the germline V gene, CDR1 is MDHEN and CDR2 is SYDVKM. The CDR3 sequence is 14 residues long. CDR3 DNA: TGTGCCAGCAGTTTTCAGGAAACTAATTCACCCCTCCACTTT. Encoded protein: CASSFQETNSPLHF.

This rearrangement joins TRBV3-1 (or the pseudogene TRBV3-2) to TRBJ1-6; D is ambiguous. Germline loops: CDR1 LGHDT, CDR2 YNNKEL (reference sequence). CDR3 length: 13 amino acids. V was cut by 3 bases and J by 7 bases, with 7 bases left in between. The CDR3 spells CASSHSRNSPLHF. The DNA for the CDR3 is TGTGCCAGCAGCCATTCCAGGAATTCACCCCTCCACTTT.

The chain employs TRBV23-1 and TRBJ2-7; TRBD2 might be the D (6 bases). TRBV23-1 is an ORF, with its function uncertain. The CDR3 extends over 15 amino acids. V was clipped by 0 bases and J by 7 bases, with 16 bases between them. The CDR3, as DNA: TGCGCCAGCAGTCAATCGACCGGCGGGGAAGGGGAGCAGTACTTC. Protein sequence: CASSQSTGGEGEQYF.